Listed below are T cell receptor beta chains from one sample, sequenced in a study of post-analysis software for immune sequencing data. TCRdb re-called the PCR reads with MiXCR, one entry per CDR3 protein. The sample contains 700,000 to 800,000 distinct CDR3 sequences, 25% to 30% of which appear only once. The specimen was blood. These receptors all come from a girl between 5 and 17 years old with multiple sclerosis. Each CDR3 is given with its conserved first and last residue. Fields, in order: CDR3 DNA, CDR3 protein, clone size, V gene, J gene, D gene. The D gene is left open where the match is weak. Clone size is given for some rows only: seen once, a few or many times, or a class if the clone is expanded.

CDR3 DNA: TGTGCCAGCATTAAGGGGGTGGGGTCACCCCTCCACTTT
CDR3 protein: CASIKGVGSPLHF
clone size: few
V gene: TRBV7-9
J gene: TRBJ1-6
D gene: .

CDR3 DNA: TGTGCCAGCGTACGGACCCTTGGAGCGGGACCCTACAATGAGCAGTTCTTC
CDR3 protein: CASVRTLGAGPYNEQFF
clone size: .
V gene: TRBV12-3/TRBV12-4
J gene: TRBJ2-1
D gene: TRBD2

CDR3 DNA: TGTGCCACCGGCAGAGAATCACGGGACAGAGCGTACTTC
CDR3 protein: CATGRESRDRAYF
clone size: once
V gene: TRBV15
J gene: TRBJ2-5
D gene: TRBD1

CDR3 DNA: TGTGCCAGCAGCGTACAGGGGATCAGAGAGATCCAGTACTTC
CDR3 protein: CASSVQGIREIQYF
clone size: .
V gene: TRBV9
J gene: TRBJ2-5
D gene: .

CDR3 DNA: TGTGCCAGCAACGATCGCCGGGACCCTATTTCCTACAATGAGCAGTTCTTC
CDR3 protein: CASNDRRDPISYNEQFF
clone size: few
V gene: TRBV7-9
J gene: TRBJ2-1
D gene: .

CDR3 DNA: TGCAGTGCTAGCGTGGGCGGGGGCGAAAATTCATCCCTCCACTTT
CDR3 protein: CSASVGGGENSSLHF
clone size: .
V gene: TRBV20-1
J gene: TRBJ1-6
D gene: .

CDR3 DNA: TGTGTCGCCCAGCGGGAGACAGAGACCCAGTACTTC
CDR3 protein: CVAQRETETQYF
clone size: .
V gene: TRBV6-1
J gene: TRBJ2-5
D gene: TRBD2

CDR3 DNA: TGTGCCAGCAGTCGACTAGTTGGAACCTCCGATACGCAGTATTTT
CDR3 protein: CASSRLVGTSDTQYF
clone size: .
V gene: TRBV28
J gene: TRBJ2-3
D gene: .

CDR3 DNA: TGTGCCAGCAGCTCCGGGTGGGAGGGCCAGGCGGTCAGTTCACCCCTCCACTTT
CDR3 protein: CASSSGWEGQAVSSPLHF
clone size: .
V gene: TRBV9
J gene: TRBJ1-6
D gene: .

CDR3 DNA: TGTGCCAGCACAGGGGGCTTGGCTGGAAACACCATATATTTT
CDR3 protein: CASTGGLAGNTIYF
clone size: .
V gene: TRBV6-5
J gene: TRBJ1-3
D gene: TRBD1

CDR3 DNA: TGTGCCAGCAGCCAACTAGCTACCCAAGAGACCCAGTACTTC
CDR3 protein: CASSQLATQETQYF
clone size: .
V gene: TRBV6-2/TRBV6-3
J gene: TRBJ2-5
D gene: .

CDR3 DNA: TGCAGTGCTCTCATGGACCCACCCCACCACTTT
CDR3 protein: CSALMDPPHHF
clone size: once
V gene: TRBV20-1
J gene: TRBJ1-6
D gene: .

CDR3 DNA: TGCAGTGCTAGAGTTCCGGGACAGCCCTATGGCTACACCTTC
CDR3 protein: CSARVPGQPYGYTF
clone size: .
V gene: TRBV20-1
J gene: TRBJ1-2
D gene: TRBD1

CDR3 DNA: TGTGCCAGCAGTACCGAACGGGTGAATCAGCCCCAGCATTTT
CDR3 protein: CASSTERVNQPQHF
clone size: few
V gene: TRBV28
J gene: TRBJ1-5
D gene: .

CDR3 DNA: TGTGCCAGCAGTGAAGTGAACACTGAAGCTTTCTTT
CDR3 protein: CASSEVNTEAFF
clone size: .
V gene: TRBV2
J gene: TRBJ1-1
D gene: .